This T cell receptor beta chain came from a study of human T cells and chemical hapten exposure (dated by TCRdb to about 2021). The study in broad terms: For sensitization, 2% DPC in acetone was applied to a roughly 2 cm by roughly 2 cm area of upper inner arm skin. Patch testing was performed on the upper back with Finn chambers containing 0.01% DPC, and the patch tests were scored after 6 days according to International Contact Dermatitis Research Group standards. The mostly female patient cohort included alopecia areata with under or over 50% scalp involvement, alopecia totalis and alopecia universalis. The study tracked peripheral blood TCR repertoire changes in vivo during primary and secondary sensitization to the hapten diphenylcyclopropenone (DPC) in alopecia patients. The libraries were sequenced as a pool, and the TCR yield per sample differed mostly because of small variations in library volumes within the pool. Nearly 30 alopecia patients provided blood for TCR sequencing at one to four time points (pre-sensitization, 2, 6 and 24 weeks). Throughout the study period of 20 to 25 weeks, patients also received therapeutic DPC doses to the scalp every week. Blood samples were taken from patients before sensitization (week 0) and then at 2, 6 and about 24 weeks after DPC sensitization.

The library was produced with RACE. The instrument given in TCRdb is NextSeq 500. During library preparation, unique molecular identifiers were attached to individual cDNA molecules so that TCRs could be counted quantitatively and reproducibly. Each blood RNA sample was used to sequence both TCR alpha and TCR beta chains. Turning to the authors' computational methods: Samples had a median of approximately 93,000 TCRs, with a range from roughly 20,000 to 700,000. V, J and CDR3 annotation of the TCR reads was performed with the Decombinator software suite. For the PS versus PT1 abundance plots, all samples were subsampled to the same number of TCRs (28,000). Expanded TCRs were defined as absent before sensitization and observed at least eight times at the 2-week time point. The public reads were quality trimmed at Q25 with fastp and then assembled into clones with MiXCR by TCRdb, keeping productive beta chains. Under each unique CDR3 protein, matching rows form one entry showing the most common genes and DNA. These V and J calls are TCRdb output, not the study's own analysis. The sample table contains approximately 80,000 distinct CDR3 sequences; only one count was recorded for roughly 15% of them. Roughly 4.5% of the sample is held by the ten biggest clonotypes.

As to this clonotype: The specificity of this receptor is unknown. No clone much larger than this one lies a single base away; base qualities are absent.

The sample's time point label is to be understood as: pre-sensitization, week 0. The treatment or condition label, as the study defines it: therapeutic diphenylcyclopropenone sensitization with weekly scalp DPC. At each patch-test visit, blood was drawn before the patch test was applied. To be eligible, patients had to be aged 18 to 70, diagnosed with alopecia and judged suitable for DPC therapy, while pregnant patients were excluded. Unfractionated whole blood was collected in Tempus Blood RNA tubes, and total RNA was extracted from that blood. V is cut back by 1 base and J by 8 bases, with 5 bases in the junction unmatched. The CDR3 runs 13 residues from the cysteine to the phenylalanine. The only DNA kept is the CDR3, 39 bases in frame from the first base. The germline V gene supplies CDR1 SQVTM and CDR2 ANQGSEA. The investigation overall reported the following: After repeated subsampling, the strength of the expansion versus patch-test correlation and the threshold at which it became significant changed. No change with DPC sensitization was found in the number of TCRs above 1 in 1000 frequency, and no evidence of global repertoire structure alterations was found. Because all patients had alopecia, a presumed autoimmune disease, the immune response of the patients might differ from that of healthy individuals. The number of PT1 expanded TCRs positively correlated with patch test score, significant at thresholds 8, 16 and 32 but not 4. Significantly more large CDR3 similarity clusters were formed by expanded TCRs than by pre-sensitization or healthy control sets, consistent with antigen-driven responses.

The receptor was isolated from a woman between 50 and 59 years old with alopecia areata. Some clones in this sample may be carry-over from other donors' samples. Sequenced material: whole blood, taken in connection with sensitization to the hapten diphenylcyclopropenone (DPC). Rearrangement joined TRBV29-1 to TRBJ2-4, with 7 central nucleotides matching TRBD1. For the CDR3, the sequence is CSVEVQGTDIQYF. The nucleotide sequence is given as TGCAGCGTTGAAGTACAGGGGACGGACATTCAGTACTTC.